Following are 18 T cell receptor beta chains from one sample sequenced in a study of blood T cells in healthy people across ages. Alongside a J-beta primer mix, a sample-barcoded 5' primer served in a second PCR lasting about 7 to 11 cycles. TCRdb itself ran the 5' RACE reads through MiXCR, one entry per CDR3 protein. This table holds about 1.4 million distinct CDR3 sequences, 59% found once. Sequenced sample: blood. The receptors shown here come from a man aged 18 to 30 in good health.

This chain joins TRBV7-2 and TRBJ2-5; D is possibly TRBD2 (5 bases). V shed 7 bases and J shed 5 bases, with 20 bases lying between them. Germline loops: CDR1 SGHTA, CDR2 FQGNSA. The CDR3 consists of 15 residues. In DNA, the CDR3 is TGTGCCAGCACCCGGACTTGGAACTTTCAGGAGACCCAGTACTTC. It yields the protein CASTRTWNFQETQYF.

This clonotype occurred a few times. This chain connects TRBV11-2 to TRBJ1-4; no definite D call. CDR3 length equals 15 residues. Germline lookup yields CDR1 SGHAT and CDR2 FQNNGV. V gave up 5 bases and J gave up 5 bases, with 15 bases separating them. CDR3 bases: TGTGCCAGCAGCCCAAATACAGCCTCAAATGAAAAACTGTTTTTT. It yields the protein CASSPNTASNEKLFF. Supplemented by reference TRBV11-2 and TRBJ1-4, the full variable domain reads EAGVAQSPRYKIIEKRQSVAFWCNPISGHATLYWYQQILGQGPKLLIQFQNNGVVDDSQLPKDRFSAERLKGVDSTLKIQPAKLEDSAVYLCASSPNTASNEKLFFGSGTQLSVL.

V and J are TRBV20-1 and TRBJ2-7; D is uncertain. From germline, CDR1 is DFQATT and CDR2 SNEGSKA (reference sequence). Trimming cost V 0 bases and J 3 bases, with 12 bases left between them. The CDR3 length is 14 residues. CDR3 in amino acids: CSARDKGSNYEQYF. The CDR3 DNA reads TGCAGTGCTAGAGATAAAGGGTCCAACTACGAGCAGTACTTC.

The chain recombines TRBV27 with TRBJ2-5; 9 bases are shared with TRBD2. CDR1 and CDR2 (germline): MNHEY, SMNVEV (reference sequence). The junction had 10 bases not matched to a gene; V was cut back by 4 bases and J by 1 base. The CDR3 contains 17 residues. The CDR3 DNA is TGTGCCAGCAGTTCTTTAACCATGACTAGCGGCCAAGAGACCCAGTACTTC. The encoded protein is CASSSLTMTSGQETQYF.

V and J are TRBV20-1 and TRBJ2-5; unclear D gene. CDR1 is DFQATT, CDR2 SNEGSKA, per germline (reference sequence). The CDR3 is 12 amino acids. Deletions cut 3 bases from V and 5 bases from J, with 10 bases between. DNA for the CDR3: TGCAGTGCTAGTTCATCTTCGGAGACCCAGTACTTC. It yields the protein CSASSSSETQYF.

This chain joins TRBV6-1 and TRBJ2-5; 9 positions agree with TRBD1. In germline, CDR1 is MNHNS, CDR2 SASEGT. V trimming: 5 bases; J trimming: 5 bases; junction bases outside the gene matches: 9. The CDR3 sequence is 15 residues long. The CDR3 DNA is TGTGCCAGCAGTTCCGGGACAGGGCGCGCTGAGACCCAGTACTTC. Translation: CASSSGTGRAETQYF.

This chain links TRBV27 with TRBJ2-3; 14 positions match TRBD2. J was trimmed by 2 bases and V by 6 bases; bases with no gene match: 10. The CDR3 covers 18 residues. Germline loops: CDR1 MNHEY, CDR2 SMNVEV (reference sequence). The CDR3 DNA follows: TGTGCCAGCAGCCCCGGGACTAGCGGGGGTTTTTACACAGATACGCAGTATTTT. This gives the protein CASSPGTSGGFYTDTQYF.

This chain uses TRBV11-2 with TRBJ2-1, with 8 bases identical to TRBD2. The CDR3 length is 16 residues. The germline V gene has CDR1 SGHAT and CDR2 FQNNGV. Germline trimming cut 8 bases from V and 8 bases from J; bases unmatched to any gene: 17. CDR3 sequence (DNA): TGTGCCAGCGACCCAGGCGGGGGGAAAGGTGGATATGAGCAGTTCTTC. Translating gives CASDPGGGKGGYEQFF. Based on the CDR3 plus reference TRBV11-2 and TRBJ2-1, the full variable domain is EAGVAQSPRYKIIEKRQSVAFWCNPISGHATLYWYQQILGQGPKLLIQFQNNGVVDDSQLPKDRFSAERLKGVDSTLKIQPAKLEDSAVYLCASDPGGGKGGYEQFFGPGTRLTVL.

This clonotype has more than one count but fewer than ten. This chain links TRBV6-2 or TRBV6-3 with TRBJ2-1, with D unclear. CDR1 is MNHEY and CDR2 is SVGEGT in the germline V gene. The CDR3 sequence is 15 residues long. The V end lost 0 bases, the J end lost 4 bases, and 10 bases lay between the germline ends. CDR3 coding DNA: TGTGCCAGCAGTTACTCCCCCACGCTTTACAATGAGCAGTTCTTC. Protein product: CASSYSPTLYNEQFF.

The table lists this clonotype with a few counts. The chain carries TRBV4-2 and TRBJ2-3, with D unclear. V lost 4 bases and J lost 7, with 12 bases in between. Germline CDR1 reads LGHNA; CDR2 reads YNFKEQ. The CDR3 contains 13 residues. CDR3 coding DNA: TGTGCCAGCAGCCCAGAGGACCTCAATACGCAGTATTTT. The encoded protein is CASSPEDLNTQYF.

This clonotype showed up just a few times. The chain combines TRBV5-1 with TRBJ2-7, with TRBD1 as a possible D gene (5 bases). CDR3 length: 14 residues. Germline V lookup: CDR1 SGHRS, CDR2 YFSETQ. V was cut by 3 bases and J by 3 bases, with 13 bases left in between. This chain's CDR3 is CASSSITGVYEQYF. CDR3 DNA sequence: TGCGCCAGCAGCTCCATAACAGGAGTCTACGAGCAGTACTTC.

This chain joins TRBV20-1 and TRBJ2-7; the match to TRBD1 covers 10 bases. The J call could be wrong; TRBJ2-5 is a better fit for the DNA end. Germline V gene data show CDR1 as DFQATT and CDR2 as SNEGSKA (reference sequence). This CDR3 contains 13 residues. CDR3 loop: CSAWGQGMQTQYF. Written as DNA, the CDR3 is TGCAGTGCTTGGGGACAGGGGATGCAGACCCAGTACTTC.

The chain recombines TRBV7-9 with TRBJ2-4; 8 nucleotides align to TRBD1. Germline V gene sequence: CDR1 SEHNR, CDR2 FQNEAQ (reference sequence). CDR3 size: 15 residues. V lost 3 bases and J lost 13; bases outside the gene matches: 14. This chain's CDR3 is CASSFNQGALGEQYF. The CDR3 nucleotides are TGTGCCAGCAGCTTTAATCAGGGGGCCTTAGGAGAGCAGTACTTC.

The chain uses TRBV27 and TRBJ2-1; 14 bases agree with TRBD2. The length of the CDR3 is 14 residues. Germline V gives CDR1 MNHEY, CDR2 SMNVEV (reference sequence). With 8 bases clipped from V and 7 bases from J, the junction kept 4 bases outside the gene matches. The CDR3 coding sequence is TGTGCCAGCCGAGGGACTAGCGGGGGTAATGAGCAGTTCTTC. This translates into CASRGTSGGNEQFF.

The genes are TRBV6-6 and TRBJ2-1; D is possibly TRBD1 or TRBD2 (5 bases each). Germline CDR1 is MNHNY and CDR2 is SVGAGI (reference sequence). Trimming removed 4 bases at V and 7 bases at J, with 17 bases between. This CDR3 is built from 15 residues. The CDR3 sequence: CASSSGTAVGNEQFF. CDR3 nucleotide sequence: TGTGCCAGCAGTTCCGGGACCGCCGTGGGTAATGAGCAGTTCTTC.

The V and J genes are TRBV2 and TRBJ1-1; D gene ambiguous. The V gene's germline CDR1 is SNHLY and CDR2 FYNNEI. Trimming cost V 4 bases and J 1 base, with 13 bases left between them. The CDR3 length is 15 residues. CDR3 nucleotides: TGTGCCAGCAGTGTTGGGGATTTATCGAACACTGAAGCTTTCTTT. It translates to CASSVGDLSNTEAFF.

This clonotype was detected only a few times. The chain links TRBV4-1 to TRBJ2-5; D not resolved. Germline V gene data show CDR1 as MGHRA and CDR2 as YSYEKL. Deletions cut 0 bases from V and 4 bases from J, with 6 bases between. The CDR3 totals 13 residues. The chain's CDR3 is CASSQEAPETQYF. For the CDR3, the DNA is TGCGCCAGCAGCCAAGAAGCCCCAGAGACCCAGTACTTC.

The genes are TRBV7-2 and TRBJ1-2, with TRBD1 identical over 8 bases. This CDR3 region has 16 residues. Germline-derived CDR1 and CDR2 are SGHTA and FQGNSA. Trimming removed 5 bases from V and 3 bases from J; junction bases left unmatched: 11. CDR3 bases: TGTGCCAGCAGCCAACCGGGACAGGCTTCAGACTATGGCTACACCTTC. It is translated as CASSQPGQASDYGYTF.